The rows below give T cell receptor beta chains drawn from one sample of a study of CD8 T cells in ankylosing spondylitis. A single record per CDR3 protein comes from TCRdb applying MiXCR to the 5' RACE reads. This table has 200,000 to 250,000 distinct CDR3 sequences, around a tenth appearing once. The specimen was blood, either unsorted or a sorted T cell fraction (not recorded which). The receptors here all came from a male donor with ankylosing spondylitis or in good health (not recorded which). Each CDR3 is given with its conserved first and last residue. Each record gives: V gene, D gene, CDR3 protein. D genes are given only for firm matches.

v_gene: TRBV6-1; d_gene: -; CDR3aa: CASRTMGYTGELFF
v_gene: TRBV27; d_gene: TRBD1; CDR3aa: CASSSRPMGQRLNTEAFF
v_gene: TRBV12-3/TRBV12-4; d_gene: -; CDR3aa: CASSFITQPQHF
v_gene: TRBV5-1; d_gene: -; CDR3aa: CASRSLSYNEQFF
v_gene: TRBV6-5; d_gene: -; CDR3aa: CASSFFDSSYEQYF
v_gene: TRBV11-3; d_gene: TRBD2; CDR3aa: CASSLELAGGNTGELFF
v_gene: TRBV15; d_gene: -; CDR3aa: CATSRRLNTGELFF
v_gene: TRBV12-3/TRBV12-4; d_gene: -; CDR3aa: CASSLALGGTDTQYF
v_gene: TRBV25-1; d_gene: -; CDR3aa: CASRPGDTLAFF
v_gene: TRBV19; d_gene: -; CDR3aa: CASGQAYNEQFF
v_gene: TRBV5-1; d_gene: TRBD2; CDR3aa: CASSWGLAGLARVADTQYF
v_gene: TRBV15; d_gene: -; CDR3aa: CATSRDNPGHYGYTF
v_gene: TRBV12-3/TRBV12-4; d_gene: -; CDR3aa: CASSFQGGTIYF
v_gene: TRBV12-3/TRBV12-4; d_gene: TRBD2; CDR3aa: CASSRGREAYEQYF
v_gene: TRBV5-1; d_gene: -; CDR3aa: CASSLGGRVQYNEQFF
v_gene: TRBV4-1; d_gene: -; CDR3aa: CASSHPPPGTPQHF
v_gene: TRBV7-2; d_gene: TRBD1; CDR3aa: CASSSTGQLINSPLHF
v_gene: TRBV20-1; d_gene: -; CDR3aa: CSARDYGGYGYTF
v_gene: TRBV29-1; d_gene: -; CDR3aa: CSVPRGGIMPDTQYF
v_gene: TRBV2; d_gene: -; CDR3aa: CASSESGRKTGVKGYTF
v_gene: TRBV29-1; d_gene: -; CDR3aa: CSVGGREYEQYF
v_gene: TRBV18; d_gene: TRBD1; CDR3aa: CASSPQGQIGIEQFF
v_gene: TRBV6-6; d_gene: TRBD1; CDR3aa: CASRRQGGLFF
v_gene: TRBV20-1; d_gene: TRBD2; CDR3aa: CSAPTSGGTDTQYF
v_gene: TRBV6-5; d_gene: -; CDR3aa: CASSYSSGSGELFF
v_gene: TRBV29-1; d_gene: -; CDR3aa: CSVGGITTNEKLFF
v_gene: TRBV24-1; d_gene: TRBD2; CDR3aa: CATSDRRLGGSYTGELFF
v_gene: TRBV6-1; d_gene: -; CDR3aa: CASTPSRGSGELFF
v_gene: TRBV18; d_gene: -; CDR3aa: CASSQTGQINTEAFF
v_gene: TRBV21-1; d_gene: -; CDR3aa: CASSLEEASGRTSTDTQYF
v_gene: TRBV6-4; d_gene: TRBD1; CDR3aa: CASSDGTGGNEQFF
v_gene: TRBV6-4; d_gene: -; CDR3aa: CASSDGGDGTEAFF
v_gene: TRBV5-1; d_gene: TRBD2; CDR3aa: CASSPTIAGLTGELFF
v_gene: TRBV2; d_gene: TRBD1; CDR3aa: CASKEDRANIQYF
v_gene: TRBV11-1; d_gene: TRBD2; CDR3aa: CASSFTLAGLNNEQFF
v_gene: TRBV20-1; d_gene: -; CDR3aa: CSARDLGRGTDTQYF
v_gene: TRBV24-1; d_gene: TRBD2; CDR3aa: CATSDFAGGHNEQFF
v_gene: TRBV29-1; d_gene: TRBD2; CDR3aa: CSVQTSGYEQYF
v_gene: TRBV20-1; d_gene: -; CDR3aa: CSVGQTAGGYTF
v_gene: TRBV5-5; d_gene: TRBD1; CDR3aa: CASSVEDRGHGYTF
v_gene: TRBV28; d_gene: TRBD2; CDR3aa: CASFSLAGGTDTQYF